Here is one T cell receptor (beta chain) with its context. Its antigen remains unknown. One junction end does not reproduce the germline sequence, and a read error may be involved. The data were obtained in a study of Graves' ophthalmopathy and Graves' hyperthyroidism. General study findings and limits: In predicting ophthalmopathy progression, the model reached nearly 71% sensitivity and roughly 74% specificity.

Amplification from RNA transcripts yielded the TCR beta CDR3 regions. A first-round RT-PCR used HTBI primers, followed by a second-round multiplex PCR. One entry per CDR3 protein, called by TCRdb with MiXCR from the multiplex PCR reads. The data show approximately 700,000 distinct CDR3 sequences, approximately 40% seen once. The CDR3 sequence is 14 residues long. CDR1 is SEHNR and CDR2 is FQNEAQ in the germline V gene (reference sequence). Where ophthalmopathy was present, donors had moderate-to-severe activity, CAS ≥3, NOSPECS ≥4 and duration under 3 months. Isolation of PBMCs was performed using 9 to 10 ml of fresh peripheral blood.

This TCR was recovered from an adult man with Graves' ophthalmopathy. The material sequenced was peripheral blood. This rearrangement joins TRBV7-9 to TRBJ2-5, with D perhaps matching TRBD1 or TRBD2 (5 bases each). CDR3 bases: TGTGCCAGCAGCTTGGGACGACTCCAAGGGACCCAGTACTTC. It is translated as CASSLGRLQGTQYF.